A single sample gave rise to the 15 T cell receptor beta chains below, sequenced in a study of blood T cell repertoires in COVID-19. TCRdb keeps only in-frame clones here, not all; method: immunoSEQ multiplex PCR. The data show nearly 200,000 clones, around four fifths seen once. Material for sequencing was peripheral blood. The receptors were sampled from a man in his 60s with COVID-19, enrolled during active disease.

Only a few counts were recorded for this clone. This chain uses TRBV2 with TRBJ1-3; D is perhaps TRBD1 (5 bases). Germline-derived CDR1 and CDR2 are SNHLY and FYNNEI. V lost 2 bases to trimming and J lost 2 bases, with 7 bases between them. This CDR3 comprises 14 residues. The CDR3 loop is CASSESRAGNTIYF. CDR3 in DNA: TGTGCCAGCAGTGAAAGCAGGGCTGGAAACACCATATATTTT.

This chain links TRBV15 with TRBJ2-1, with 10 bases aligning to TRBD2. Germline lookup yields CDR1 LNHNV and CDR2 YYDKDF (reference sequence). V gave up 5 bases and J gave up 7 bases; unmatched junction bases: 8. There are 15 residues in the CDR3. The CDR3 DNA sequence: TGTGCCACCAGCTCCCTAGCGGGAGTGGTTAATGAGCAGTTCTTC. This translates into CATSSLAGVVNEQFF.

This chain joins TRBV11-2 and TRBJ1-2; possible D gene TRBD1, 5 bases. The V gene's germline CDR1 is SGHAT and CDR2 FQNNGV. The CDR3 consists of 15 residues. The germline V and J ends were trimmed by 0 bases and 5 bases, with 13 bases remaining between them. The CDR3 reads CASSLDVRGEYGYTF. The CDR3 DNA reads as TGTGCCAGCAGCTTAGATGTAAGGGGCGAGTATGGCTACACCTTC.

J is TRBJ1-4 and V is TRBV5-1, with D possibly matching TRBD1 (6 bases). The V end was cut by 4 bases, the J end by 4 bases, with 11 bases between. The CDR3 extends over 14 amino acids. Germline CDR1 reads SGHRS; CDR2 reads YFSETQ. The CDR3 DNA sequence: TGCGCCAGCAGCCCACTGGACAGTAATGAAAAACTGTTTTTT. Residues: CASSPLDSNEKLFF.

This clone was recorded once. The chain has TRBV5-4 and TRBJ1-1; no firm D call. Germline V gene sequence: CDR1 SGHNT, CDR2 YYREEE (reference sequence). The CDR3 loop spans 12 amino acids. Trimming left V 4 bases short and J 2 bases short, with 6 bases between. The CDR3 here is CASSVHNTEAFF. DNA for the CDR3: TGTGCCAGCAGCGTACATAACACTGAAGCTTTCTTT. The full variable domain, its missing parts supplied by reference TRBV5-4 and TRBJ1-1, is ETGVTQSPTHLIKTRGQQVTLRCSSQSGHNTVSWYQQALGQGPQFIFQYYREEENGRGNFPPRFSGLQFPNYSSELNVNALELDDSALYLCASSVHNTEAFFGQGTRLTVV.

This chain uses TRBV5-4 with TRBJ1-2, with D possibly matching TRBD1 (5 bases). The CDR3 totals 14 residues. In germline, CDR1 is SGHNT, CDR2 YYREEE (reference sequence). The germline V and J ends were trimmed by 4 bases and 5 bases, with 15 bases remaining between them. CDR3 sequence (DNA): TGTGCCAGCAGCCCTGTAGAAGGGGTTTATGGCTACACCTTC. Its protein is CASSPVEGVYGYTF.

The chain is built from TRBV24-1 and TRBJ2-5; no definite D call. The germline V gene has CDR1 KGHDR and CDR2 SFDVKD. The V and J ends lost 5 bases and 5 bases respectively, with 8 bases between them. The CDR3 is 12 amino acids. DNA of the CDR3: TGTGCCACCAGTGCCCCCGGGGAGACCCAGTACTTC. This encodes CATSAPGETQYF.

This clone occurred a few times. The chain recombines TRBV5-1 with TRBJ2-2, with 12 nucleotides matching TRBD1. Germline V lookup: CDR1 SGHRS, CDR2 YFSETQ. The CDR3 totals 15 residues. V was clipped by 5 bases and J by 6 bases; unmatched bases: 5. For the CDR3, the DNA is TGCGCCAGCAGGGGGACAGGGGGCGCTTCCGGGGAGCTGTTTTTT. Translated: CASRGTGGASGELFF.

This clone was seen a few times. CDR3 amino acids: CASSRLSGDEAFF. CDR3 bases: TGTGCCAGCAGCCGACTATCTGGGGATGAAGCTTTCTTT. The chain employs TRBV11-3 and TRBJ1-1, with no clear D. V lost 5 bases, J lost 7 bases, and 14 bases lay in between. Germline loops: CDR1 SGHNT, CDR2 YENEEA. The CDR3 is made up of 13 amino acids.

Written as DNA, the CDR3 is TGTGCCAGCACCCGGGGACTGTCCTATGGCTACACCTTC. Residues: CASTRGLSYGYTF. The rearrangement uses TRBV6-5 and TRBJ1-2; possibly TRBD1 for D (5 bases). CDR1 is MNHEY, CDR2 SVGAGI, per germline. The CDR3 length is 13 residues. Trimming took off 7 bases at V and 4 bases at J, with 13 bases between the two ends.

Only a few counts were recorded for this clone. The chain couples TRBV13 to TRBJ1-5; 7 nucleotides match TRBD1. The V segment lost 4 bases and the J segment 0 bases; nucleotides outside the gene matches: 9. The CDR3 is made up of 17 amino acids. In germline, CDR1 is PRHDT, CDR2 FYEKMQ (reference sequence). CDR3 residues: CASSYRDRAYSNQPQHF. In nucleotides, the CDR3 is TGTGCCAGCAGCTACCGCGACAGGGCTTATAGCAATCAGCCCCAGCATTTT.

In this sample, this clone turned up once. The chain uses TRBV7-9 and TRBJ2-1; D is unclear. The CDR3 consists of 11 residues. Germline V gene sequence: CDR1 SEHNR, CDR2 FQNEAQ (reference sequence). The V end was cut by 7 bases, the J end by 7 bases, with 8 bases between. Written as DNA, the CDR3 is TGTGCCAGCAACCTAGGTAATGAGCAGTTCTTC. It encodes CASNLGNEQFF.

This chain uses TRBV19 with TRBJ2-2; D unclear. Trimming took off 3 bases at V and 3 bases at J, with 11 bases between the two ends. Per germline, CDR1 LNHDA and CDR2 SQIVND (reference sequence). CDR3 length: 15 amino acids. CDR3 sequence: CASSIYLRDTGELFF. Written as DNA, the CDR3 is TGTGCCAGTAGTATCTACCTTCGGGACACCGGGGAGCTGTTTTTT.

V is TRBV30 and J is TRBJ1-6; tentative D call: TRBD1 (5 bases). The CDR3 extends over 16 amino acids. V was cut by 3 bases and J by 4 bases, with 16 bases left in between. Germline V lookup: CDR1 GTSNPN, CDR2 SVGIG (reference sequence). The CDR3 DNA reads TGTGCCTGGAGGGATCCCAGGGTCTATTATAATTCACCCCTCCACTTT. Protein: CAWRDPRVYYNSPLHF.

The chain recombines TRBV7-2 with TRBJ1-2; D unclear. This CDR3 has 13 residues. V lost 3 bases and J 4 bases, leaving 9 bases between the germline ends. CDR1 is SGHTA, CDR2 FQGNSA, per germline. The CDR3 nucleotides are TGTGCCAGCAGCTTCCAGGCTGGCTATGGCTACACCTTC. This sequence encodes CASSFQAGYGYTF.